The rows below give T cell receptor beta chains drawn from one sample of a study of cytomegalovirus exposure and HLA in healthy donors. Libraries were prepared by immunoSEQ multiplex PCR; TCRdb keeps only in-frame clonotypes and omits some of them. This sample yields about 98,000 clones, of which 69% are seen a single time; less than 1.5% belongs to the top ten. Sequenced: PBMCs. All receptors derive from a female donor in good health and CMV-seronegative. The CDR3 runs from the conserved cysteine through the conserved F or W. Each record gives: CDR3 protein, CDR3 DNA, V gene, J gene, clone size, D gene. D genes are given only for firm matches. Not every row has a clone size; where given, it reads once, few, many or a size class.

CDR3: CASRTGQGGEKLFF
DNA: TGTGCCAGCAGGACGGGACAGGGGGGGGAAAAACTGTTTTTT
V: TRBV6-1
J: TRBJ1-4
size: few
D: TRBD1

CDR3: CASSVNREGEQFF
DNA: TGTGCCAGCAGCGTAAACAGGGAAGGTGAGCAGTTCTTC
V: TRBV7-3
J: TRBJ2-1
size: few
D: NA

CDR3: CASSEFQGNEKLFF
DNA: TGTGCCAGCAGTGAATTTCAGGGGAATGAAAAACTGTTTTTT
V: TRBV2
J: TRBJ1-4
size: NA
D: NA

CDR3: CASASSGDQPQHF
DNA: TGTGCTAGTGCCTCCTCCGGGGATCAGCCCCAGCATTTT
V: TRBV12-5
J: TRBJ1-5
size: NA
D: NA

CDR3: CASTMSRTGDEQYF
DNA: TGTGCCAGTACCATGTCCCGGACAGGGGATGAGCAGTACTTC
V: TRBV19
J: TRBJ2-7
size: NA
D: TRBD1

CDR3: CASSGMIAGNYEQYF
DNA: TGTGCCAGCAGTGGGATGATAGCGGGCAACTACGAGCAGTACTTC
V: TRBV6-1
J: TRBJ2-7
size: NA
D: TRBD2

CDR3: CASSPNGQGFQPQHF
DNA: TGTGCCAGCTCACCAAATGGACAGGGATTTCAGCCCCAGCATTTT
V: TRBV18
J: TRBJ1-5
size: NA
D: TRBD1

CDR3: CASSPPARGLTDTQYF
DNA: TGTGCCAGTTCACCCCCGGCTAGGGGCTTGACAGATACGCAGTATTTT
V: TRBV18
J: TRBJ2-3
size: NA
D: NA

CDR3: CASSSGQKAPYGYTF
DNA: TGTGCCAGCAGCTCCGGACAGAAAGCCCCCTATGGCTACACCTTC
V: TRBV7-2
J: TRBJ1-2
size: NA
D: NA

CDR3: CATSRGGLAGVEQYF
DNA: TGTGCCACCAGCAGGGGGGGGCTAGCGGGGGTCGAGCAGTACTTC
V: TRBV15
J: TRBJ2-7
size: once
D: TRBD2

CDR3: CAWSARNTIYF
DNA: TGTGCCTGGAGTGCCCGGAACACCATATATTTT
V: TRBV30
J: TRBJ1-3
size: NA
D: NA

CDR3: CASSGRQNQPQHF
DNA: TGTGCCAGCAGTGGGAGACAGAATCAGCCCCAGCATTTT
V: TRBV25-1
J: TRBJ1-5
size: NA
D: NA

CDR3: CASSYRDRGLDEQFF
DNA: TGTGCCAGCAGTTACAGGGACAGGGGGCTCGATGAGCAGTTCTTC
V: TRBV6-6
J: TRBJ2-1
size: NA
D: TRBD1

CDR3: CASSFVQYQETQYF
DNA: TGTGCCAGCAGTTTTGTACAGTACCAAGAGACCCAGTACTTC
V: TRBV28
J: TRBJ2-5
size: NA
D: NA

CDR3: CASSLRLAGTGELFF
DNA: TGTGCCAGCAGCTTAAGACTAGCGGGGACCGGGGAGCTGTTTTTT
V: TRBV7-2
J: TRBJ2-2
size: NA
D: TRBD2

CDR3: CASSQGQGTNTEAFF
DNA: TGCGCCAGCAGCCAAGGTCAGGGTACGAACACTGAAGCTTTCTTT
V: TRBV4-1
J: TRBJ1-1
size: NA
D: NA

CDR3: CASSINRGETQYF
DNA: TGTGCCAGTAGTATCAATCGGGGAGAGACCCAGTACTTC
V: TRBV19
J: TRBJ2-5
size: NA
D: NA

CDR3: CASSEQGAGETQYF
DNA: TGTGCCAGCAGTGAACAGGGGGCGGGGGAGACCCAGTACTTC
V: TRBV2
J: TRBJ2-5
size: NA
D: TRBD1

CDR3: CASSSSGRGQGRYTGELFF
DNA: TGTGCCAGCAGTTCCTCGGGTCGGGGACAGGGACGATACACCGGGGAGCTGTTTTTT
V: TRBV11-3
J: TRBJ2-2
size: NA
D: TRBD1

CDR3: CASSLEPPSRSPLHF
DNA: TGTGCCAGCAGCTTAGAACCGCCCTCTCGGTCACCCCTCCACTTT
V: TRBV7-9
J: TRBJ1-6
size: NA
D: NA

CDR3: CASSGLAGGPDTQYF
DNA: TGTGCCAGCAGTGGACTAGCGGGGGGGCCAGATACGCAGTATTTT
V: TRBV6-5
J: TRBJ2-3
size: medium-sized
D: TRBD2

CDR3: CASTTRRGGSYEQYF
DNA: TGTGCCAGCACCACCCGGAGGGGCGGGAGCTACGAGCAGTACTTC
V: TRBV6-6
J: TRBJ2-7
size: NA
D: TRBD2

CDR3: CAISPEQGSYEQYF
DNA: TGTGCCATCAGCCCCGAGCAGGGATCCTACGAGCAGTACTTC
V: TRBV10-3
J: TRBJ2-7
size: many
D: NA

CDR3: CATSLRTGRQETQYF
DNA: TGTGCCACCAGCCTTCGGACAGGGCGACAAGAGACCCAGTACTTC
V: TRBV15
J: TRBJ2-5
size: NA
D: TRBD1

CDR3: CASSFPAGRNTGELFF
DNA: TGTGCCAGCAGCTTCCCCGCTGGGAGAAACACCGGGGAGCTGTTTTTT
V: TRBV7-8
J: TRBJ2-2
size: few
D: NA

CDR3: CASSPVPGGYSNQPQHF
DNA: TGTGCCAGCAGCCCGGTGCCCGGGGGTTATAGCAATCAGCCCCAGCATTTT
V: TRBV7-8
J: TRBJ1-5
size: NA
D: NA

CDR3: CATSETDYSPDQPQHF
DNA: TGTGCCACCAGTGAGACTGATTACTCCCCTGATCAGCCCCAGCATTTT
V: TRBV15
J: TRBJ1-5
size: NA
D: NA

CDR3: CASSLVQGAGDTQYF
DNA: TGTGCCAGCAGCTTGGTGCAGGGGGCTGGAGATACGCAGTATTTT
V: TRBV5-4
J: TRBJ2-3
size: NA
D: TRBD1

CDR3: CASSQGTTSTDTQYF
DNA: TGCGCCAGCAGCCAGGGGACTACCAGCACAGATACGCAGTATTTT
V: TRBV4-3
J: TRBJ2-3
size: once
D: TRBD2

CDR3: CASSYSRVTEAFF
DNA: TGTGCCAGCAGTTACTCGAGGGTAACTGAAGCTTTCTTT
V: TRBV6-5
J: TRBJ1-1
size: few
D: NA

CDR3: CASSVRDRAEAFF
DNA: TGTGCCAGTAGTGTCCGGGACAGGGCGGAAGCTTTCTTT
V: TRBV19
J: TRBJ1-1
size: NA
D: TRBD1

CDR3: CASFGVNYGYTF
DNA: TGTGCCAGCTTCGGGGTTAACTATGGCTACACCTTC
V: TRBV7-8
J: TRBJ1-2
size: NA
D: NA

CDR3: CASSQQGAWETQYF
DNA: TGCGCCAGCAGCCAACAGGGGGCTTGGGAGACCCAGTACTTC
V: TRBV4-3
J: TRBJ2-5
size: once
D: TRBD1

CDR3: CASSDSGRASGNEQFF
DNA: TGTGCCAGCTCAGATAGCGGGAGGGCAAGCGGCAATGAGCAGTTCTTC
V: TRBV18
J: TRBJ2-1
size: NA
D: TRBD2

CDR3: CASSVAPSSGTVSYEQYF
DNA: TGTGCCAGCAGCGTAGCCCCTTCTAGCGGGACCGTTTCCTACGAGCAGTACTTC
V: TRBV9
J: TRBJ2-7
size: NA
D: TRBD2

CDR3: CASSLGTDHYEQYF
DNA: TGTGCCAGCTCACTCGGGACAGACCACTACGAGCAGTACTTC
V: TRBV18
J: TRBJ2-7
size: NA
D: TRBD1

CDR3: CASSQRGGTYEQYF
DNA: TGCGCCAGCAGCCAGAGAGGGGGTACCTACGAGCAGTACTTC
V: TRBV4-1
J: TRBJ2-7
size: NA
D: NA

CDR3: CASSQSPPGQGEETQYF
DNA: TGCGCCAGCAGCCAATCCCCCCCCGGACAGGGGGAAGAGACCCAGTACTTC
V: TRBV5-1
J: TRBJ2-5
size: NA
D: TRBD1

CDR3: CASSWTEYNQPQHF
DNA: TGTGCCAGCAGCTGGACAGAATACAATCAGCCCCAGCATTTT
V: TRBV7-2
J: TRBJ1-5
size: NA
D: NA

CDR3: CASRQGGMGTDTQYF
DNA: TGTGCCAGTCGACAGGGTGGGATGGGGACAGATACGCAGTATTTT
V: TRBV7-8
J: TRBJ2-3
size: NA
D: TRBD1

CDR3: CASSLEVGHRANYGYTF
DNA: TGTGCCAGCAGCTTGGAGGTGGGCCACAGGGCCAACTATGGCTACACCTTC
V: TRBV5-6
J: TRBJ1-2
size: NA
D: NA

CDR3: CASSDSAGGPDTQYF
DNA: TGTGCCAGCAGTGACTCGGCGGGGGGGCCAGATACGCAGTATTTT
V: TRBV6-4
J: TRBJ2-3
size: NA
D: TRBD2

CDR3: CASRPLRRTYEQYF
DNA: TGTGCAAGTCGCCCTCTAAGGAGGACCTACGAGCAGTACTTC
V: TRBV12-2
J: TRBJ2-7
size: few
D: NA

CDR3: CASSISRTYEQYF
DNA: TGTGCCAGCAGCATATCGCGGACCTACGAGCAGTACTTC
V: TRBV6-1
J: TRBJ2-7
size: NA
D: NA

CDR3: CAWSGLGSSGNTIYF
DNA: TGTGCCTGGAGTGGACTTGGGAGCTCTGGAAACACCATATATTTT
V: TRBV30
J: TRBJ1-3
size: NA
D: NA

CDR3: CASRPQGGTNEKLFF
DNA: TGTGCCAGCAGGCCCCAAGGGGGCACTAATGAAAAACTGTTTTTT
V: TRBV7-2
J: TRBJ1-4
size: NA
D: TRBD1

CDR3: CASTDLGGGYTF
DNA: TGTGCCAGCACCGACCTGGGGGGGGGCTACACCTTC
V: TRBV7-2
J: TRBJ1-2
size: few
D: NA

CDR3: CASSTSLTRSLKDEQYF
DNA: TGTGCCAGCAGTACTAGTTTGACCAGAAGTCTGAAGGACGAGCAGTACTTC
V: TRBV27
J: TRBJ2-7
size: once
D: NA

CDR3: CATSRDPGGEQFF
DNA: TGTGCCACCAGCAGAGATCCGGGGGGTGAGCAGTTCTTC
V: TRBV15
J: TRBJ2-1
size: NA
D: TRBD2

CDR3: CASRLRGHMNTEAFF
DNA: TGTGCCAGTAGGCTCAGAGGCCACATGAACACTGAAGCTTTCTTT
V: TRBV19
J: TRBJ1-1
size: NA
D: NA

CDR3: CAITRAGDTDTQYF
DNA: TGTGCCATCACCAGAGCGGGAGACACAGATACGCAGTATTTT
V: TRBV10-3
J: TRBJ2-3
size: NA
D: TRBD2

CDR3: CASSTSGYEQYF
DNA: TGTGCCAGCAGCACAAGCGGATACGAGCAGTACTTC
V: TRBV7-2
J: TRBJ2-7
size: NA
D: NA

CDR3: CASSGMGQGLGQYF
DNA: TGTGCCAGCAGTGGGATGGGACAGGGTTTGGGGCAGTACTTC
V: TRBV2
J: TRBJ2-7
size: NA
D: TRBD1

CDR3: CASSSRDRGDTEAFF
DNA: TGTGCCAGCAGTTCCAGGGACAGGGGGGACACTGAAGCTTTCTTT
V: TRBV6-5
J: TRBJ1-1
size: NA
D: TRBD1

CDR3: CASNEQGYYGYTF
DNA: TGTGCCAGCAACGAACAGGGTTATTATGGCTACACCTTC
V: TRBV6-6
J: TRBJ1-2
size: NA
D: NA

CDR3: CASSLGRGRTDTQYF
DNA: TGTGCCAGCAGCTTAGGGCGGGGGCGCACAGATACGCAGTATTTT
V: TRBV11-3
J: TRBJ2-3
size: NA
D: NA

CDR3: CASSLAGTVPMNTEAFF
DNA: TGTGCCAGCAGCTTAGCCGGGACAGTCCCTATGAACACTGAAGCTTTCTTT
V: TRBV7-2
J: TRBJ1-1
size: NA
D: TRBD1

CDR3: CASSIDRPDYSNQPQHF
DNA: TGTGCCAGTAGTATAGATAGGCCGGACTATAGCAATCAGCCCCAGCATTTT
V: TRBV19
J: TRBJ1-5
size: NA
D: NA